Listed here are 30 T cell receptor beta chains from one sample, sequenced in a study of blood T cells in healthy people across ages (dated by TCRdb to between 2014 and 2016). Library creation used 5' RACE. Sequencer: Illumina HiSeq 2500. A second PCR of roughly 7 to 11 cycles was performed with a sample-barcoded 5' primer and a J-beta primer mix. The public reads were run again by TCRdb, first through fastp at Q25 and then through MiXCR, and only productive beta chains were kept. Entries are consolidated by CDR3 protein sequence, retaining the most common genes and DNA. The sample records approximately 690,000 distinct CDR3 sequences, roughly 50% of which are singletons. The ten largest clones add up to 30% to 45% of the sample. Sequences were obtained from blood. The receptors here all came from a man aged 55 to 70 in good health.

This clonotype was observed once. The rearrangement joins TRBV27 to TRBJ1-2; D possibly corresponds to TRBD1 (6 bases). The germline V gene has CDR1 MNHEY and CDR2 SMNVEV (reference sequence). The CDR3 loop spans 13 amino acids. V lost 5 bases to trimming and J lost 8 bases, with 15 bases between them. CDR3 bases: TGTGCCAGCAGTCTTAACAGGGTTGGCGGCTACACCTTC. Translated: CASSLNRVGGYTF.

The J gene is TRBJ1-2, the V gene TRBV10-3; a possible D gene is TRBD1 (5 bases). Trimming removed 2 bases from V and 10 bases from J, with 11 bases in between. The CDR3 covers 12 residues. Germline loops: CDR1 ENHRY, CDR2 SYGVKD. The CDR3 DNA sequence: TGTGCCATCAGTGAGCGGGGGACGGTCTACACCTTC. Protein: CAISERGTVYTF.

The CDR3 here is CASSPGDRYYEQYF. The DNA of the CDR3 is TGTGCCAGCAGTCCCGGGGACAGGTACTACGAGCAGTACTTC. The V call is TRBV28, the J call TRBJ2-1; 8 bases are a match to TRBD1. The last part of the DNA fits TRBJ2-7 better; the J call may be wrong. This CDR3 spans 14 amino acids. Germline CDR1 reads MDHEN; CDR2 reads SYDVKM.

CDR3 amino acids: CASSSPTGLGRTEAFF. CDR3 nucleotides: TGTGCCAGCAGTTCCCCAACGGGATTGGGGCGCACTGAAGCTTTCTTT. J is TRBJ1-1 and V is TRBV28; tentative D call: TRBD1 (5 bases). CDR3 length: 16 residues. Germline CDR1 is MDHEN and CDR2 is SYDVKM. V shed 4 bases and J shed 4 bases, with 19 bases lying between them.

This chain's CDR3 is CSARDGVAETQYF. In nucleotides, the CDR3 is TGCAGTGCTAGAGATGGAGTAGCAGAGACCCAGTACTTC. The V gene is TRBV20-1, the J gene TRBJ2-5, with unresolved D. The CDR3 is 13 amino acids. CDR1 and CDR2 from the germline V gene are DFQATT and SNEGSKA (reference sequence). V shed 0 bases and J shed 4 bases, with 9 bases lying between them.

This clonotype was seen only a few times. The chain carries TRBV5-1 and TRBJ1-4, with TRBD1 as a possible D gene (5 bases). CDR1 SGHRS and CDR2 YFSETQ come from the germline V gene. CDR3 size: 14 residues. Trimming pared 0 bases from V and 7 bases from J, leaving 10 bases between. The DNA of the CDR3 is TGCGCCAGCAGCTTGGTCCCGGGGCCTGAAAAACTGTTTTTT. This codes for CASSLVPGPEKLFF.

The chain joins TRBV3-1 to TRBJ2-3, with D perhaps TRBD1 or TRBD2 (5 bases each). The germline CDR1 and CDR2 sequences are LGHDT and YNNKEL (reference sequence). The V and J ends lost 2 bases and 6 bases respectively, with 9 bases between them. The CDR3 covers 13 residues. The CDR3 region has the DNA TGTGCCAGCAGCCAAATTGGGGGTGATACGCAGTATTTT. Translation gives CASSQIGGDTQYF.

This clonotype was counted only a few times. The CDR3 bases are TGCGCCAGCAGCGTCGGGACCCAGGGGAATGAGCAGTTCTTC. Amino acids: CASSVGTQGNEQFF. This chain uses TRBV5-1 with TRBJ2-1; D might be TRBD1 (6 bases). The CDR3 is 14 residues long. Trimming pared 4 bases from V and 7 bases from J, leaving 15 bases between. In germline, CDR1 is SGHRS, CDR2 YFSETQ.

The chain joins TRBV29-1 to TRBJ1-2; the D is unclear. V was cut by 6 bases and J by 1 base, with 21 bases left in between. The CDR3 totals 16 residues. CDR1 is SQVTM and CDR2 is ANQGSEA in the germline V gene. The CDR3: CSVPFAAERLNYGYTF. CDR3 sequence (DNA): TGCAGCGTCCCTTTCGCAGCGGAGCGCCTTAACTATGGCTACACCTTC.

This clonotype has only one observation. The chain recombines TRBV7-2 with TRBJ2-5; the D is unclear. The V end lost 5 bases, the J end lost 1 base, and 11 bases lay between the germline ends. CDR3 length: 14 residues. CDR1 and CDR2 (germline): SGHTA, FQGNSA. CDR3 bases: TGTGCCAGCAGCGTCCAGAGGAGCCAAGAGACCCAGTACTTC. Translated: CASSVQRSQETQYF.

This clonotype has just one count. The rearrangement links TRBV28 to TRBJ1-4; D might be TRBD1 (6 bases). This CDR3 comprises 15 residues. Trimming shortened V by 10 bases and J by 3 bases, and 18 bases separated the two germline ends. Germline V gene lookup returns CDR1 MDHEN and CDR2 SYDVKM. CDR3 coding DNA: TGTGCCATCCCGGGCCTCCCAGGGGCTAATGAAAAACTGTTTTTT. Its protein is CAIPGLPGANEKLFF.

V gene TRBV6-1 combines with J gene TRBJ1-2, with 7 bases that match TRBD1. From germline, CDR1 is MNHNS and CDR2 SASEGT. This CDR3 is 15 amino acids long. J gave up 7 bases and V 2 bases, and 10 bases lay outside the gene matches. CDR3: CASSELGGPLFGYTF. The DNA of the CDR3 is TGTGCCAGCAGTGAATTAGGGGGCCCCTTGTTTGGCTACACCTTC.

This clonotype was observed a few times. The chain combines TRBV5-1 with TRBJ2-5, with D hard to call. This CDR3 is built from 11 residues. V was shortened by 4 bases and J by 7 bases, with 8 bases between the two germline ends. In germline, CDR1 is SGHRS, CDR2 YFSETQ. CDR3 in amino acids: CASSPDGTQYF. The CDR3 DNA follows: TGCGCCAGCAGCCCGGATGGGACCCAGTACTTC.

This CDR3 reads CASSFGGLSSYNEQFF. As DNA, the CDR3 is TGTGCCAGCAGTTTCGGAGGGCTCTCCTCCTACAATGAGCAGTTCTTC. The rearrangement uses TRBV6-6 and TRBJ2-1; weak D call: TRBD2 (6 bases). There are 16 residues in the CDR3. Germline CDR1 reads MNHNY; CDR2 reads SVGAGI (reference sequence). V shed 4 bases and J shed 0 bases, with 13 bases lying between them.

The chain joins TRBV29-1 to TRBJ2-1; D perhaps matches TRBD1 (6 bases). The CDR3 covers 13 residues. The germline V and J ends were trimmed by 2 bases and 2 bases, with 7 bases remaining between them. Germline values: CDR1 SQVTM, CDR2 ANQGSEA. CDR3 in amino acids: CSVERTAYNEQFF. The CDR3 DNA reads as TGCAGCGTTGAAAGGACAGCCTACAATGAGCAGTTCTTC.

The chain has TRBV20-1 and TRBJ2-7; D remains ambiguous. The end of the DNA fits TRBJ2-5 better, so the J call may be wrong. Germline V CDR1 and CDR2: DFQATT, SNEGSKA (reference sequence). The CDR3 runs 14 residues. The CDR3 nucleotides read TGCAGTGCTCCCCGGTCGGCAGATAAAGAGACCCAGTACTTC. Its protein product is CSAPRSADKETQYF.

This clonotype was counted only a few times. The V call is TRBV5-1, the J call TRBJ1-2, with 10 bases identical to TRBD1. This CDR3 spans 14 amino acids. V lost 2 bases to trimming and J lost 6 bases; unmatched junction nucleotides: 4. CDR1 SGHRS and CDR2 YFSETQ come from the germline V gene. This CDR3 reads CASSLSGTGDGYTF. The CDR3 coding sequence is TGCGCCAGCAGCTTATCCGGGACAGGGGATGGCTACACCTTC.

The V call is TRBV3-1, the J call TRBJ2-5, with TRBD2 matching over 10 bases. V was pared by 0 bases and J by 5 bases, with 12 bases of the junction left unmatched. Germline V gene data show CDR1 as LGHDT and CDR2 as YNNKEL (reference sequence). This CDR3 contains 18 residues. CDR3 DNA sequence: TGTGCCAGCAGCCAAGATCGGGGAAGCGGGGGGGCCTTTGAGACCCAGTACTTC. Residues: CASSQDRGSGGAFETQYF.

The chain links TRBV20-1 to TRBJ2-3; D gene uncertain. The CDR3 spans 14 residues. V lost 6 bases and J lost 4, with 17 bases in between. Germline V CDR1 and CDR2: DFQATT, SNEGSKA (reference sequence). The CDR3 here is CSAAPPVGSDTQYF. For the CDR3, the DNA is TGCAGTGCGGCGCCCCCGGTTGGATCAGATACGCAGTATTTT.

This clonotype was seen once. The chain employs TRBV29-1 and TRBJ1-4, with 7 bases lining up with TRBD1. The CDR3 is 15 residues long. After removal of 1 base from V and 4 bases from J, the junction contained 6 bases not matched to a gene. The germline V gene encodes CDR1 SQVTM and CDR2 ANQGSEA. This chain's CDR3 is CSVEVRQGVNEKLFF. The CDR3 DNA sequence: TGCAGCGTTGAAGTCCGGCAGGGGGTTAATGAAAAACTGTTTTTT.

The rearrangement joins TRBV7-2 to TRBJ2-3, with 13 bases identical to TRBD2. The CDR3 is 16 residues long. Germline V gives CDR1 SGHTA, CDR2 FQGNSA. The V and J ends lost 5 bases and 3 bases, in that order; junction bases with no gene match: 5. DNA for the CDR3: TGTGCCAGCAGCACCTGGACTAGCGGGGGTACAGATACGCAGTATTTT. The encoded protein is CASSTWTSGGTDTQYF.

The chain's CDR3 is CSVGVQGYSYGYTF. In nucleotides, the CDR3 is TGCAGCGTGGGAGTACAGGGGTATAGCTATGGCTACACCTTC. V is TRBV29-1 and J is TRBJ1-2; the match to TRBD1 covers 7 bases. V lost 6 bases and J lost 4; bases outside the gene matches: 11. The CDR3 contains 14 residues. The germline V gene encodes CDR1 SQVTM and CDR2 ANQGSEA. Supplemented by reference TRBV29-1 and TRBJ1-2, the full variable domain reads SAVISQKPSRDICQRGTSLTIQCQVDSQVTMMFWYRQQPGQSLTLIATANQGSEATYESGFVIDKFPISRPNLTFSTLTVSNMSPEDSSIYLCSVGVQGYSYGYTFGSGTRLTVV.

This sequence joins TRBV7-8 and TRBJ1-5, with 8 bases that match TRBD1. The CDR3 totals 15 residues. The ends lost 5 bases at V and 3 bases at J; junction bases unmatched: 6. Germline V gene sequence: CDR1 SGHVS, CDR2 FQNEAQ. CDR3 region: CASSPRQGFNQPQHF. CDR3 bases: TGTGCCAGCAGCCCCAGACAGGGGTTCAATCAGCCCCAGCATTTT.

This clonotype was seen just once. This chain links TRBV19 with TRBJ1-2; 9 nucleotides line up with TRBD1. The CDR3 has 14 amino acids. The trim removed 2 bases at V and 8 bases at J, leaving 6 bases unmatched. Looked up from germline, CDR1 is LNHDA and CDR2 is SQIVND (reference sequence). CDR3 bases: TGTGCCAGTAGTATAATTCGGACAGGGGTCGGCTACACCTTC. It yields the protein CASSIIRTGVGYTF.

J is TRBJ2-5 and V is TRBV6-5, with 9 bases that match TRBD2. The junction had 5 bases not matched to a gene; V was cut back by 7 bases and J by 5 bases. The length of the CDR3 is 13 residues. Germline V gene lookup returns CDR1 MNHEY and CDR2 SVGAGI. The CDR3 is CASIAGAGETQYF. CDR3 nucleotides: TGTGCCAGCATAGCGGGGGCGGGGGAGACCCAGTACTTC.

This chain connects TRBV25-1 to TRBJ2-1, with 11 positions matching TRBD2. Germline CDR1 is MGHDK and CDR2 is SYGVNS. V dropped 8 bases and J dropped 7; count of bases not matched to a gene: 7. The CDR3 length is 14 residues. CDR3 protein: CASGLAGGQNEQFF. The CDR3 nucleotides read TGTGCCAGCGGGCTAGCGGGGGGCCAAAATGAGCAGTTCTTC.

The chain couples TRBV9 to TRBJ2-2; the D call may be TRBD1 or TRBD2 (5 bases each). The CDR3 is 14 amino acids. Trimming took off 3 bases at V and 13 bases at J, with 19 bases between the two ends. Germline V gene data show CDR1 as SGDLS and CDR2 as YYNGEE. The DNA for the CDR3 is TGTGCCAGCAGCGGCTTTCTGGGACGCGAGAGGCTGTTTTTT. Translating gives CASSGFLGRERLFF.

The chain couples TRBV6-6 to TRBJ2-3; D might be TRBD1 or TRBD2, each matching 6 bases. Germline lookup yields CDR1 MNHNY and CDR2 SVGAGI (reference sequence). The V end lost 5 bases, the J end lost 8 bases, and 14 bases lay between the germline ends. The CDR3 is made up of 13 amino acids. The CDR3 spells CASSAMTGATQYF. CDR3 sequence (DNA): TGTGCCAGCAGTGCAATGACGGGGGCTACGCAGTATTTT.

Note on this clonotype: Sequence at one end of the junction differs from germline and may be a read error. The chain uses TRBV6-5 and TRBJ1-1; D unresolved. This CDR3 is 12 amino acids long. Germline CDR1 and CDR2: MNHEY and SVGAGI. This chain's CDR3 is CASSYLGAEAFF. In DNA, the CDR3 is TGTGCCAGCAGCTACTTGGGCGCTGAAGCTTTCTTT.

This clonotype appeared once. The CDR3 protein is CSALAGLQETQYF. The CDR3 DNA sequence: TGCAGTGCACTAGCGGGGCTCCAAGAGACCCAGTACTTC. The V call is TRBV20-1, the J call TRBJ2-5; 10 nucleotides match TRBD2. The CDR3 is 13 residues long. Trimming took 6 bases from V and 1 from J; bases not matched to a gene: 2. Germline assignment: CDR1 DFQATT and CDR2 SNEGSKA (reference sequence).